The rows below give T cell receptor beta chains drawn from one sample of a study of PD-L1 blockade in urothelial cancer. Method: immunoSEQ multiplex PCR; TCRdb's copy keeps in-frame clones and lacks some. The profile covers 37,000 or so clones, with 82% appearing a single time and 18% taken by the ten largest. Sequences were derived from PBMCs, sampled around atezolizumab (anti-PD-L1) treatment. The receptors shown here come from a man in his sixties with urothelial cancer. The CDR3 runs from the conserved cysteine through the conserved F or W. The order of the fields is J gene, CDR3 length, clone size, V gene, D gene, CDR3 DNA, CDR3 protein. A D gene is named only where the DNA matches it firmly. For some rows the clone size is stated as once, few or many, or as a class when expanded; others skip it.

J gene: TRBJ1-5
CDR3 length: 18
clone size: -
V gene: TRBV2
D gene: -
CDR3 DNA: TGTGCCAGCAGTGATTGGGTGCGGGGCCCTATAGGCAATCAGCCCCAGCATTTT
CDR3 protein: CASSDWVRGPIGNQPQHF

J gene: TRBJ2-5
CDR3 length: 15
clone size: -
V gene: TRBV7-2
D gene: TRBD1
CDR3 DNA: TGTGCCAGCAGCACACAGACAGGGTTGGGAGAGACCCAGTACTTC
CDR3 protein: CASSTQTGLGETQYF

J gene: TRBJ1-5
CDR3 length: 14
clone size: -
V gene: TRBV7-3
D gene: -
CDR3 DNA: TGTGCCAGCAGCTTAGGGGGGGGTAATCAGCCCCAGCATTTT
CDR3 protein: CASSLGGGNQPQHF

J gene: TRBJ1-5
CDR3 length: 15
clone size: -
V gene: TRBV27
D gene: -
CDR3 DNA: TGTGCCAGCCAAAAGCTTGGACAGTCCAATCAGCCCCAGCATTTT
CDR3 protein: CASQKLGQSNQPQHF

J gene: TRBJ2-1
CDR3 length: 17
clone size: -
V gene: TRBV19
D gene: TRBD1
CDR3 DNA: TGTGCCAGTAGTCCTGAAAAAGGGACAGACAACTACAATGAGCAGTTCTTC
CDR3 protein: CASSPEKGTDNYNEQFF

J gene: TRBJ1-1
CDR3 length: 13
clone size: -
V gene: TRBV5-5
D gene: -
CDR3 DNA: TGTGCCAGCAGCTTTCGAGGGAACACTGAAGCTTTCTTT
CDR3 protein: CASSFRGNTEAFF

J gene: TRBJ1-5
CDR3 length: 13
clone size: -
V gene: TRBV28
D gene: -
CDR3 DNA: TGTGCCAGCATCACGGGATTCAATCAGCCCCAGCATTTT
CDR3 protein: CASITGFNQPQHF

J gene: TRBJ2-5
CDR3 length: 16
clone size: -
V gene: TRBV5-1
D gene: TRBD1
CDR3 DNA: TGCGCCAGCAGCAGCACCGGGACAGGGTTCCCGGAGACCCAGTACTTC
CDR3 protein: CASSSTGTGFPETQYF

J gene: TRBJ2-2
CDR3 length: 15
clone size: -
V gene: TRBV4-1
D gene: TRBD1
CDR3 DNA: TGCGCCAGCAGCGAAGCGAGGGGGCGGGTCGGGGAGCTGTTTTTT
CDR3 protein: CASSEARGRVGELFF

J gene: TRBJ2-1
CDR3 length: 14
clone size: -
V gene: TRBV7-2
D gene: -
CDR3 DNA: TGTGCCAGCAGCTTAGCGCTGGTATCGGGTGAGCAGTTCTTC
CDR3 protein: CASSLALVSGEQFF

J gene: TRBJ2-7
CDR3 length: 11
clone size: few
V gene: TRBV21-1
D gene: -
CDR3 DNA: TGTGCCAGCAGCGCTGACAGCGAGCAGTACTTC
CDR3 protein: CASSADSEQYF

J gene: TRBJ2-7
CDR3 length: 12
clone size: -
V gene: TRBV2
D gene: -
CDR3 DNA: TGTGCCAGCGGAGGGAACTCCTACGAGCAGTACTTC
CDR3 protein: CASGGNSYEQYF

J gene: TRBJ2-5
CDR3 length: 15
clone size: -
V gene: TRBV7-8
D gene: -
CDR3 DNA: TGTGCCAGCAGCCAACAACAACTTAGCGAAGAGACCCAGTACTTC
CDR3 protein: CASSQQQLSEETQYF

J gene: TRBJ1-6
CDR3 length: 16
clone size: -
V gene: TRBV28
D gene: TRBD1
CDR3 DNA: TGTGCCAGCAGGCCTAGGACAGGGTTCGGTAATTCACCCCTCCACTTT
CDR3 protein: CASRPRTGFGNSPLHF

J gene: TRBJ2-1
CDR3 length: 14
clone size: -
V gene: TRBV6-5
D gene: TRBD2
CDR3 DNA: TGTGCCAGCACTCCCCCGGGGGGAGACAATGAGCAGTTCTTC
CDR3 protein: CASTPPGGDNEQFF

J gene: TRBJ1-1
CDR3 length: 14
clone size: few
V gene: TRBV4-1
D gene: -
CDR3 DNA: TGCGCCAGCAGCCACGTGACAGGGAACACTGAAGCTTTCTTT
CDR3 protein: CASSHVTGNTEAFF

J gene: TRBJ2-7
CDR3 length: 16
clone size: -
V gene: TRBV10-3
D gene: -
CDR3 DNA: TGTGCCATCAGTGCTTATGGACAGGGAGGGATTAGCGAGCAGTACTTC
CDR3 protein: CAISAYGQGGISEQYF

J gene: TRBJ2-5
CDR3 length: 16
clone size: -
V gene: TRBV5-1
D gene: -
CDR3 DNA: TGCGCCAGCAGCTTGGGACCGGGGACAAGCCAAGAGACCCAGTACTTC
CDR3 protein: CASSLGPGTSQETQYF

J gene: TRBJ2-4
CDR3 length: 19
clone size: -
V gene: TRBV12-1
D gene: -
CDR3 DNA: TGTGCCAGCAGCTTTGGGGACAGGGGTTGCAGTTTTGCCAAAAACATTCAGTACTTC
CDR3 protein: CASSFGDRGCSFAKNIQYF

J gene: TRBJ2-7
CDR3 length: 14
clone size: -
V gene: TRBV5-1
D gene: TRBD1
CDR3 DNA: TGCGCCAGCAGCTCAGGACAGGTCTGGGACGAGCAGTACTTC
CDR3 protein: CASSSGQVWDEQYF

J gene: TRBJ1-4
CDR3 length: 13
clone size: -
V gene: TRBV6-1
D gene: TRBD1
CDR3 DNA: TGTGCCAGGACCCGGGACAGGGTTCGAAAAACTGTTTTT
CDR3 protein: CARTRDRVRKTVF

J gene: TRBJ1-6
CDR3 length: 13
clone size: -
V gene: TRBV2
D gene: -
CDR3 DNA: TGTGCCAGCAGTGCTAGATCGGGGTCACCCCTCCACTTT
CDR3 protein: CASSARSGSPLHF

J gene: TRBJ1-2
CDR3 length: 14
clone size: -
V gene: TRBV28
D gene: -
CDR3 DNA: TGTGCCAGCAACGTCAGGGAATTTAACTATGGCTACACCTTC
CDR3 protein: CASNVREFNYGYTF

J gene: TRBJ2-1
CDR3 length: 16
clone size: -
V gene: TRBV5-1
D gene: TRBD2
CDR3 DNA: TGCGCCAGCAGCGGAAAAGCGGGGGCCTCCTACAATGAGCAGTTCTTC
CDR3 protein: CASSGKAGASYNEQFF

J gene: TRBJ2-7
CDR3 length: 16
clone size: -
V gene: TRBV5-1
D gene: -
CDR3 DNA: TGCGCCAGCAGCTTGTCTTCCATGACAGGTTCCTACGAGCAGTACTTC
CDR3 protein: CASSLSSMTGSYEQYF

J gene: TRBJ2-5
CDR3 length: 16
clone size: -
V gene: TRBV14
D gene: TRBD1
CDR3 DNA: TGTGCCAGCAGCCAAGGCACCGGCAGGGGGCCCGGGACCCAGTACTTC
CDR3 protein: CASSQGTGRGPGTQYF

J gene: TRBJ1-6
CDR3 length: 13
clone size: -
V gene: TRBV28
D gene: -
CDR3 DNA: TGTGCCAGCAGCCTCTTGTCGGGTTCACCCCTCCACTTT
CDR3 protein: CASSLLSGSPLHF

J gene: TRBJ1-6
CDR3 length: 14
clone size: -
V gene: TRBV7-2
D gene: TRBD1
CDR3 DNA: TGTGCCAGCAACACAGGGGGCCTTGATTCACCCCTCCACTTT
CDR3 protein: CASNTGGLDSPLHF

J gene: TRBJ2-7
CDR3 length: 18
clone size: -
V gene: TRBV5-1
D gene: TRBD1
CDR3 DNA: TGCGCCAGCAGCTTGGCCGCGGCCGACTTAGGACAGGCAAACGAGCAGTACTTC
CDR3 protein: CASSLAAADLGQANEQYF

J gene: TRBJ2-1
CDR3 length: 19
clone size: once
V gene: TRBV15
D gene: TRBD2
CDR3 DNA: TGTGCCACCAGCATCCGACCCACGAGCGGGACTACCCTAGGGGATGAGCAGTTCTTC
CDR3 protein: CATSIRPTSGTTLGDEQFF

J gene: TRBJ2-1
CDR3 length: 16
clone size: -
V gene: TRBV5-1
D gene: -
CDR3 DNA: TGCGCCAGCAGCTTGGGTGACAGCAGCTCCTACAATGAGCAGTTCTTC
CDR3 protein: CASSLGDSSSYNEQFF

J gene: TRBJ2-1
CDR3 length: 13
clone size: -
V gene: TRBV5-4
D gene: -
CDR3 DNA: TGTGCCAGCAGCTTGGGGAGGGCCTATGAGCAGTTCTTC
CDR3 protein: CASSLGRAYEQFF

J gene: TRBJ1-1
CDR3 length: 15
clone size: once
V gene: TRBV10-1
D gene: TRBD1
CDR3 DNA: TGCGCCAGCAGACCCAGGGGGCCAGGTGGCACTGAAGCTTTCTTT
CDR3 protein: CASRPRGPGGTEAFF

J gene: TRBJ2-5
CDR3 length: 14
clone size: -
V gene: TRBV18
D gene: TRBD1
CDR3 DNA: TGTGCCAGCTCACCAGGCCCAGGGGGATCGGCCCAGTACTTC
CDR3 protein: CASSPGPGGSAQYF

J gene: TRBJ1-1
CDR3 length: 14
clone size: few
V gene: TRBV11-2
D gene: -
CDR3 DNA: TGTGCCAGCAGCTTATACGGAGAGAACACTGAAGCTTTCTTT
CDR3 protein: CASSLYGENTEAFF

J gene: TRBJ2-5
CDR3 length: 13
clone size: -
V gene: TRBV2
D gene: -
CDR3 DNA: TGTGCCAGCAGTGAGTCCAGGGTTGAGACCCAGTACTTC
CDR3 protein: CASSESRVETQYF

J gene: TRBJ2-5
CDR3 length: 16
clone size: once
V gene: TRBV7-8
D gene: TRBD1
CDR3 DNA: TGTGCCAGCAGCCAACAACCGGGACAGGGAAAAGAGACCCAGTACTTC
CDR3 protein: CASSQQPGQGKETQYF

J gene: TRBJ1-6
CDR3 length: 14
clone size: -
V gene: TRBV11-1
D gene: -
CDR3 DNA: TGTGCCAGCAGCTTTACAGGGAATAATTCACCCCTCCACTTT
CDR3 protein: CASSFTGNNSPLHF

J gene: TRBJ2-3
CDR3 length: 14
clone size: -
V gene: TRBV5-1
D gene: TRBD2
CDR3 DNA: TGCGCCAGCAGCGCCGGACTAGACGCAGATACGCAGTATTTT
CDR3 protein: CASSAGLDADTQYF

J gene: TRBJ2-2
CDR3 length: 14
clone size: -
V gene: TRBV7-3
D gene: TRBD1
CDR3 DNA: TGTGCCAGCAGTCCTTCGACAGGGCCCGGGGAGCTGTTTTTT
CDR3 protein: CASSPSTGPGELFF

J gene: TRBJ1-6
CDR3 length: 17
clone size: -
V gene: TRBV27
D gene: TRBD1
CDR3 DNA: TGTGCCAGCAGCCAACTAATGACAGGGGCCGTCGGGTCACCCCTCCACTTT
CDR3 protein: CASSQLMTGAVGSPLHF

J gene: TRBJ2-2
CDR3 length: 15
clone size: -
V gene: TRBV6-1
D gene: TRBD1
CDR3 DNA: TGTGCCAGCAGCCGGACAGGGAAGGACACCGGGGAGCTGTTTTTT
CDR3 protein: CASSRTGKDTGELFF

J gene: TRBJ1-1
CDR3 length: 14
clone size: once
V gene: TRBV7-8
D gene: -
CDR3 DNA: TGTGCCAGCAGCCCAGGGCCGGGGGACCCTGAAGCTTTCTTT
CDR3 protein: CASSPGPGDPEAFF